The 26 T cell receptor beta chains reported below all come from one sample, sequenced in a study of shared clonotypes between healthy human individuals. Only CD45RO-negative cells positively selected for CCR7 counted as naive CD8 cells, so terminally differentiated effector memory CD45RA+ cells were excluded. Produced via immunoSEQ multiplex PCR; TCRdb's table is partial and in-frame only. The sample includes about 2,200,000 clones, approximately 94% of them seen just once. Sequencing was carried out using naive CD8+ T cells from PBMCs. The receptors shown here come from a man aged 18 to 29 in good health. Some clones in this sample may be carry-over from other donors' samples.

This clone showed up just a few times. V gene TRBV27 combines with J gene TRBJ1-2; TRBD1 matches at 8 bases. Germline V CDR1 and CDR2: MNHEY, SMNVEV (reference sequence). J gave up 0 bases and V 9 bases, and 6 bases lay outside the gene matches. This CDR3 region has 14 residues. The CDR3 DNA sequence: TGTGCCAGTAACACAGGGGGAACTAACTATGGCTACACCTTC. As protein: CASNTGGTNYGYTF.

The CDR3 DNA reads TGTGCCAGCAGCGACAGGGGACGACATGAAAAACTGTTTTTT. Translation gives CASSDRGRHEKLFF. The J gene is TRBJ1-4, the V gene TRBV27; TRBD1 aligns across 8 bases. Germline V gene sequence: CDR1 MNHEY, CDR2 SMNVEV (reference sequence). The CDR3 loop spans 14 amino acids. The trim removed 6 bases at V and 6 bases at J, leaving 6 bases unmatched.

The chain links TRBV19 to TRBJ2-2; the match to TRBD2 covers 7 bases. V was clipped by 0 bases and J by 6 bases; unmatched bases: 13. This CDR3 contains 18 residues. Germline V gene data show CDR1 as LNHDA and CDR2 as SQIVND (reference sequence). The CDR3, as DNA: TGTGCCAGTAGTATAGATTATGGGCGTAGCGGGTGGCCCGGGGAGCTGTTTTTT. Encoded protein: CASSIDYGRSGWPGELFF. Looking up the rest from reference TRBV19 and TRBJ2-2 gives the full variable domain: DGGITQSPKYLFRKEGQNVTLSCEQNLNHDAMYWYRQDPGQGLRLIYYSQIVNDFQKGDIAEGYSVSREKKESFPLTVTSAQKNPTAFYLCASSIDYGRSGWPGELFFGEGSRLTVL.

J is TRBJ2-3 and V is TRBV7-8; tentatively, D is TRBD1 (5 bases). The V gene lost 1 base and the J gene lost 0 bases, with 8 bases spanning the gap. CDR3 length: 15 residues. Germline V CDR1 and CDR2: SGHVS, FQNEAQ. CDR3 amino acids: CASSLGQGSTDTQYF. CDR3 sequence (DNA): TGTGCCAGCAGCTTAGGCCAGGGTAGCACAGATACGCAGTATTTT. The full variable domain, completed using reference TRBV7-8 and TRBJ2-3, is GAGVSQSPRYKVAKRGQDVALRCDPISGHVSLFWYQQALGQGPEFLTYFQNEAQLDKSGLPSDRFFAERPEGSVSTLKIQRTQQEDSAVYLCASSLGQGSTDTQYFGPGTRLTVL.

The V and J genes are TRBV11-2 and TRBJ2-2; D may be TRBD2 (5 bases). The CDR3 spans 15 residues. The V end was cut by 5 bases, the J end by 9 bases, with 19 bases between. From germline, CDR1 is SGHAT and CDR2 FQNNGV. In nucleotides, the CDR3 is TGTGCCAGCAGCCTCCTTCGGGGTTCTTTTTGGGAGCTGTTTTTT. It specifies CASSLLRGSFWELFF. The whole variable domain, filled in from reference TRBV11-2 and TRBJ2-2, reads EAGVAQSPRYKIIEKRQSVAFWCNPISGHATLYWYQQILGQGPKLLIQFQNNGVVDDSQLPKDRFSAERLKGVDSTLKIQPAKLEDSAVYLCASSLLRGSFWELFFGEGSRLTVL.

As concerns this clone: The same CDR3 arises from other DNA sequences in this sample as well. V and J are TRBV19 and TRBJ1-2, with D unclear. CDR1 and CDR2 from the germline V gene are LNHDA and SQIVND (reference sequence). CDR3 length: 13 residues. The V gene lost 2 bases and the J gene lost 2 bases, with 6 bases spanning the gap. DNA of the CDR3: TGTGCCAGTAGTATATCGGGGAACTATGGCTACACCTTC. As protein: CASSISGNYGYTF.

The chain links TRBV28 to TRBJ1-2; a possible D gene is TRBD1 (5 bases). This CDR3 comprises 17 residues. CDR1 is MDHEN, CDR2 SYDVKM, per germline. V was pared by 2 bases and J by 0 bases, with 16 bases between. CDR3 sequence (DNA): TGTGCCAGCAGTTTAAGGGTTGTAGGGGCCCCTAACTATGGCTACACCTTC. This translates into CASSLRVVGAPNYGYTF.

The chain has TRBV25-1 and TRBJ1-4, with D uncertain. The CDR3 is made up of 14 amino acids. Germline CDR1 MGHDK, CDR2 SYGVNS. The V gene lost 3 bases and the J gene lost 2 bases, with 7 bases spanning the gap. CDR3 loop: CASSEPGTNEKLFF. The CDR3 DNA is TGTGCCAGCAGTGAGCCCGGGACTAATGAAAAACTGTTTTTT.

This chain joins TRBV29-1 and TRBJ2-4; TRBD1 might be the D (6 bases). The germline V gene encodes CDR1 SQVTM and CDR2 ANQGSEA. There are 13 residues in the CDR3. The V end lost 4 bases, the J end lost 3 bases, and 10 bases lay between the germline ends. The CDR3 DNA sequence: TGCAGCGTTGCAGGGGATGGCAAAAACATTCAGTACTTC. Its protein product is CSVAGDGKNIQYF.

This clone was observed once. The chain recombines TRBV11-3 with TRBJ2-1, with 7 bases lining up with TRBD2. With V trimmed by 5 bases and J by 8 bases, 9 bases remained unmatched. There are 14 residues in the CDR3. The V gene's germline CDR1 is SGHNT and CDR2 YENEEA. CDR3: CASSLGGSSYEQFF. CDR3 bases: TGTGCCAGCAGCCTGGGCGGGAGTAGCTATGAGCAGTTCTTC.

V is TRBV19 and J is TRBJ1-4, with D unclear. This CDR3 is built from 15 residues. V was cut by 3 bases and J by 0 bases, with 8 bases left in between. Germline V lookup: CDR1 LNHDA, CDR2 SQIVND (reference sequence). Here the CDR3 DNA reads TGTGCCAGTAGTATGATGGGGTCAACTAATGAAAAACTGTTTTTT. It encodes CASSMMGSTNEKLFF. Using reference TRBV19 and TRBJ1-4 for the parts outside the CDR3, the full variable domain is DGGITQSPKYLFRKEGQNVTLSCEQNLNHDAMYWYRQDPGQGLRLIYYSQIVNDFQKGDIAEGYSVSREKKESFPLTVTSAQKNPTAFYLCASSMMGSTNEKLFFGSGTQLSVL.

V is TRBV6-4 and J is TRBJ2-3; TRBD1 might be the D (6 bases). The CDR3 extends over 14 amino acids. Germline-derived CDR1 and CDR2 are MRHNA and SNTAGT. Trimming stripped 9 bases from V and 2 bases from J, with 15 bases between. DNA of the CDR3: TGTGCCAGTCGACAGGCTTCGCACACAGATACGCAGTATTTT. It specifies CASRQASHTDTQYF.

The genes are TRBV18 and TRBJ2-2; D unresolved. V was cut by 3 bases and J by 6 bases, with 14 bases left in between. CDR3 length equals 15 residues. CDR1 is KGHSH, CDR2 LQKENI, per germline. CDR3 region: CASSPYGVQPGELFF. The CDR3, as DNA: TGTGCCAGCTCACCGTACGGTGTCCAGCCCGGGGAGCTGTTTTTT.

This chain uses TRBV19 with TRBJ2-1, with a possible D match to TRBD2 (5 bases). V shed 5 bases and J shed 2 bases, with 10 bases lying between them. The CDR3 has 14 amino acids. Germline CDR1 LNHDA, CDR2 SQIVND (reference sequence). The CDR3 region is CASSVSAPYNEQFF. The DNA for the CDR3 is TGTGCCAGTAGTGTTAGCGCACCCTACAATGAGCAGTTCTTC.

The chain couples TRBV11-3 to TRBJ1-2; D uncertain. Germline assignment: CDR1 SGHNT and CDR2 YENEEA. V dropped 1 base and J dropped 2 bases, with 11 bases sitting between them. This CDR3 region has 15 residues. CDR3 DNA sequence: TGTGCCAGCAGCTTAGGTCAGACCAACAACTATGGCTACACCTTC. Its protein is CASSLGQTNNYGYTF. Full variable domain (remainder filled in from reference TRBV11-3 and TRBJ1-2): EAGVVQSPRYKIIEKKQPVAFWCNPISGHNTLYWYLQNLGQGPELLIRYENEEAVDDSQLPKDRFSAERLKGVDSTLKIQPAELGDSAVYLCASSLGQTNNYGYTFGSGTRLTVV.

This rearrangement joins TRBV9 to TRBJ1-3; D gene ambiguous. Per the germline V gene, CDR1 is SGDLS and CDR2 is YYNGEE. CDR3 size: 15 residues. The V gene lost 0 bases and the J gene lost 4 bases, with 11 bases spanning the gap. CDR3 in amino acids: CASSVALDGGNTIYF. The DNA of the CDR3 is TGTGCCAGCAGCGTAGCCTTAGATGGCGGAAACACCATATATTTT.

The V call is TRBV7-9, the J call TRBJ2-7; D is unclear. The CDR3 contains 13 residues. V lost 5 bases, J lost 7 bases, and 15 bases lay in between. Germline V gene data show CDR1 as SEHNR and CDR2 as FQNEAQ (reference sequence). The CDR3 is CASSNFSGPEQYF. The CDR3 DNA sequence: TGTGCCAGCAGCAACTTTTCTGGGCCTGAGCAGTACTTC.

The CDR3 region is CASSWGTSGAYEQYF. The CDR3, as DNA: TGTGCCAGCAGTTGGGGGACTAGCGGGGCCTACGAGCAGTACTTC. The chain employs TRBV28 and TRBJ2-7, with 13 nucleotides matching TRBD2. The CDR3 has 15 amino acids. Trimming at V came to 4 bases and at J to 2 bases, leaving 2 bases not matched to a gene. Germline CDR1 and CDR2: MDHEN and SYDVKM.

The chain is built from TRBV10-3 and TRBJ2-7, with no clear D. This CDR3 comprises 14 residues. The V gene's germline CDR1 is ENHRY and CDR2 SYGVKD. V was cut by 4 bases and J by 2 bases, with 12 bases left in between. This CDR3 reads CAISVVKAAYEQYF. CDR3 in DNA: TGTGCCATCAGTGTGGTCAAGGCAGCCTACGAGCAGTACTTC.

The rearrangement uses TRBV10-2 and TRBJ1-2; TRBD1 matches at 9 bases. The ends lost 6 bases at V and 6 bases at J; junction bases unmatched: 5. The CDR3 sequence is 13 residues long. Per the germline V gene, CDR1 is WSHSY and CDR2 is SAAADI. Here the CDR3 reads CASRDRGLDGYTF. The CDR3 coding sequence is TGCGCCAGCAGGGACAGGGGCCTGGATGGCTACACCTTC.

V is TRBV7-3 and J is TRBJ1-1, with TRBD1 matching over 7 bases. Unmatched junction bases numbered 3, after V lost 1 base and J lost 1 base. From germline, CDR1 is SGHTA and CDR2 FQGTGA. This CDR3 is 15 amino acids long. CDR3 loop: CASSLRGQPNTEAFF. The CDR3 DNA reads as TGTGCCAGCAGCTTAAGGGGACAGCCGAACACTGAAGCTTTCTTT.

The V and J genes are TRBV11-2 and TRBJ2-7; D possibly corresponds to TRBD2 (7 bases). Germline CDR1 SGHAT, CDR2 FQNNGV. The CDR3 is 14 residues long. Trimming stripped 3 bases from V and 5 bases from J, with 14 bases between. This CDR3 is CASSFGGGGNEQYF. The CDR3 nucleotides are TGTGCCAGCAGCTTTGGCGGGGGCGGGAACGAGCAGTACTTC.

V and J are TRBV28 and TRBJ2-1, with TRBD2 matching over 8 bases. Germline CDR1 MDHEN, CDR2 SYDVKM. The V gene end was trimmed by 1 base and the J gene end by 5 bases; junction bases not matched to a gene: 7. The CDR3 is made up of 16 amino acids. The CDR3 spells CASSLSNGRVNNEQFF. Written as DNA, the CDR3 is TGTGCCAGCAGTTTATCTAACGGGAGGGTAAACAATGAGCAGTTCTTC.

This sequence joins TRBV11-2 and TRBJ1-1, with D uncertain. Germline V gives CDR1 SGHAT, CDR2 FQNNGV. The CDR3 totals 15 residues. V lost 5 bases and J 2 bases, leaving 15 bases between the germline ends. CDR3 DNA: TGTGCCAGCAGCCCCCGTGGAAGGGCTAACACTGAAGCTTTCTTT. It yields the protein CASSPRGRANTEAFF.

The chain recombines TRBV27 with TRBJ1-2, with 8 bases identical to TRBD1. The CDR3 is 14 residues long. J gave up 6 bases and V 5 bases, and 8 bases lay outside the gene matches. Germline loops: CDR1 MNHEY, CDR2 SMNVEV (reference sequence). CDR3 in DNA: TGTGCCAGCAGTGCCCGGGACAGGATCAATGGCTACACCTTC. Its protein product is CASSARDRINGYTF.

The chain is built from TRBV28 and TRBJ2-7; D is undetermined. Germline V gives CDR1 MDHEN, CDR2 SYDVKM. V gave up 4 bases and J gave up 7 bases, with 11 bases separating them. This CDR3 spans 12 amino acids. CDR3 region: CASSSSRWEQYF. The CDR3 coding sequence is TGTGCCAGCAGTTCGTCACGGTGGGAGCAGTACTTC.